Shown below are 16 T cell receptor beta chains from a single sample sequenced in a study of blood T cells in healthy people across ages. For the second PCR, which ran for about 7 to 11 cycles, a sample-barcoded 5' primer and a J-beta primer mix were used. Each CDR3 protein gets one entry after TCRdb re-called the 5' RACE reads with MiXCR. This sample has roughly 2 million distinct CDR3 sequences, with just under 50% found just once. Sequencing used blood. Source of these receptors: a woman aged 40 to 55 in good health.

CDR3 region: CASSFDLPGQGNYYGYTF. As DNA, the CDR3 is TGTGCCAGCAGCTTCGATTTACCGGGACAGGGGAATTACTATGGCTACACCTTC. The chain employs TRBV5-5 and TRBJ1-2; TRBD1 aligns across 10 bases. This CDR3 has 18 residues. In germline, CDR1 is SGHKS, CDR2 YYEKEE (reference sequence). J was trimmed by 3 bases and V by 2 bases; bases with no gene match: 13.

This chain connects TRBV7-2 to TRBJ1-2; the match to TRBD1 covers 10 bases. Germline CDR1 SGHTA, CDR2 FQGNSA. This CDR3 contains 13 residues. Trimming took 5 bases from V and 7 from J; bases not matched to a gene: 4. DNA of the CDR3: TGTGCCAGCAGCCGGGACAGGGGAGGTGGCTACACCTTC. This encodes CASSRDRGGGYTF.

The chain carries TRBV25-1 and TRBJ2-7; D is ambiguous. The better agreement between TRBJ2-5 and the DNA end casts doubt on the J call. Per the germline V gene, CDR1 is MGHDK and CDR2 is SYGVNS. CDR3 size: 15 residues. The CDR3 region has the DNA TGTGCCAGCAGTGAATATCGAGGCCGGGAAGAGACCCAGTACTTC. This gives the protein CASSEYRGREETQYF.

V is TRBV29-1 and J is TRBJ1-2; 7 bases are a match to TRBD1. V lost 7 bases and J lost 5; bases outside the gene matches: 13. Germline values: CDR1 SQVTM, CDR2 ANQGSEA. The CDR3 consists of 14 residues. The CDR3 region has the DNA TGCAGCGCCGCGAGACAGGGTAGTAGTTATGGCTACACCTTC. Its translation is CSAARQGSSYGYTF. The variable domain in full, completed from reference TRBV29-1 and TRBJ1-2, reads SAVISQKPSRDICQRGTSLTIQCQVDSQVTMMFWYRQQPGQSLTLIATANQGSEATYESGFVIDKFPISRPNLTFSTLTVSNMSPEDSSIYLCSAARQGSSYGYTFGSGTRLTVV.

In DNA, the CDR3 is TGTGCCAGCAGGGGGGGAAGGGGCTACTACAATGAGCAGTACTTC. Residues: CASRGGRGYYNEQYF. The chain carries TRBV28 and TRBJ2-1; possibly TRBD2 for D (6 bases). The J call may be mistaken, given a closer DNA end match to TRBJ2-7. Germline loops: CDR1 MDHEN, CDR2 SYDVKM. The CDR3 sequence is 15 residues long.

This clonotype was observed a few times. The chain carries TRBV27 and TRBJ1-2; D remains ambiguous. V lost 0 bases, J lost 3 bases, and 8 bases lay in between. CDR1 and CDR2 from the germline V gene are MNHEY and SMNVEV (reference sequence). This CDR3 is built from 14 residues. CDR3 DNA sequence: TGTGCCAGCAGTTTATCTCGGCGGGACTATGGCTACACCTTC. Protein: CASSLSRRDYGYTF.

This clonotype was recorded only once. J is TRBJ1-5 and V is TRBV6-6; D may be TRBD1 (6 bases). The V end was cut by 2 bases, the J end by 7 bases, with 12 bases between. This CDR3 comprises 14 residues. The germline V gene has CDR1 MNHNY and CDR2 SVGAGI (reference sequence). In DNA form, the CDR3 reads TGTGCCAGCAGTTACCCGGACAGCGCCCAGCCCCAGCATTTT. Its protein is CASSYPDSAQPQHF.

This clonotype was counted a few times. This rearrangement joins TRBV4-1 to TRBJ2-3; 10 positions agree with TRBD2. V shed 0 bases, J shed 0 bases, and the junction held 12 bases outside the gene matches. CDR3 size: 20 residues. CDR1 and CDR2 from the germline V gene are MGHRA and YSYEKL. CDR3 sequence (DNA): TGCGCCAGCAGCCAAGATGGTGTTGCTAGCGGGGGCCTTAGCACAGATACGCAGTATTTT. Protein product: CASSQDGVASGGLSTDTQYF.

This rearrangement joins TRBV6-2 or TRBV6-3 to TRBJ2-7; no definite D call. This CDR3 spans 15 amino acids. Germline CDR1 and CDR2: MNHEY and SVGEGT. V was trimmed by 0 bases and J by 2 bases, leaving 11 bases between them. Here the CDR3 DNA reads TGTGCCAGCAGTTACTCGGCCGCCCGGGCCTACGAGCAGTACTTC. Amino acid sequence: CASSYSAARAYEQYF.

The genes are TRBV5-1 and TRBJ2-3; 14 bases fit TRBD2. Trimming at V came to 4 bases and at J to 8 bases, leaving 6 bases not matched to a gene. This CDR3 has 15 amino acids. CDR1 SGHRS and CDR2 YFSETQ come from the germline V gene. This CDR3 is CASSTGLAGATTQYF. The CDR3 DNA sequence: TGCGCCAGCAGCACGGGACTAGCGGGGGCGACTACGCAGTATTTT.

This chain connects TRBV28 to TRBJ1-1; 9 bases align to TRBD1. J was trimmed by 3 bases and V by 1 base; bases with no gene match: 9. CDR1 MDHEN and CDR2 SYDVKM come from the germline V gene. The CDR3 length is 17 residues. The DNA for the CDR3 is TGTGCCAGCAGTTTATTGGGACAGGGAGAGGTGGACACTGAAGCTTTCTTT. Amino acid sequence: CASSLLGQGEVDTEAFF.

This clonotype was detected only once. The rearrangement uses TRBV10-3 and TRBJ2-1, with D perhaps matching TRBD2 (5 bases). CDR1 is ENHRY and CDR2 is SYGVKD in the germline V gene. V was trimmed by 4 bases and J by 3 bases, leaving 13 bases between them. The CDR3 sequence is 15 residues long. CDR3 amino acids: CAISGVEGIYNEQFF. The DNA for the CDR3 is TGTGCCATCAGTGGAGTCGAGGGCATCTACAATGAGCAGTTCTTC.

The chain links TRBV7-9 to TRBJ2-1; 13 nucleotides line up with TRBD2. This CDR3 is 15 amino acids long. Germline trimming cut 5 bases from V and 6 bases from J; bases unmatched to any gene: 4. Germline V gives CDR1 SEHNR, CDR2 FQNEAQ (reference sequence). In nucleotides, the CDR3 is TGTGCCAGCAGCACCTGGACTAGCGGGGGCAATGAGCAGTTCTTC. Translating it yields CASSTWTSGGNEQFF.

This clonotype was picked up one time. The V gene is TRBV4-3, the J gene TRBJ2-6; D is possibly TRBD1 (6 bases). The CDR3 loop spans 19 amino acids. The V end was cut by 0 bases, the J end by 1 base, with 16 bases between. Germline CDR1 is LGHNA and CDR2 is YSLEER. The CDR3 DNA reads as TGCGCCAGCAGCCAAGATCTCCAGGGGCCGGCATCTGGGGCCAACGTCCTGACTTTC. It codes for CASSQDLQGPASGANVLTF.

J is TRBJ2-5 and V is TRBV6-1, with 9 positions matching TRBD1. Trimming took 4 bases from V and 1 from J; bases not matched to a gene: 7. The CDR3 has 16 residues. Per the germline V gene, CDR1 is MNHNS and CDR2 is SASEGT. The CDR3 DNA sequence: TGTGCCAGCAGTGCAGGGACAGGGAAGGGCCAAGAGACCCAGTACTTC. Protein product: CASSAGTGKGQETQYF.

This clonotype was recorded a few times. The rearrangement uses TRBV20-1 and TRBJ2-5, with D perhaps TRBD1 (6 bases). The closer fit of TRBJ2-7 to the DNA end suggests the J call may be wrong. The CDR3 contains 13 residues. Germline CDR1 and CDR2: DFQATT and SNEGSKA (reference sequence). The CDR3 DNA reads TGCAGTGCTAGTAGACAGGCCCTTTACGAGCAGTACTTC. This sequence encodes CSASRQALYEQYF.